Listed below are T cell receptor beta chains from one sample, sequenced in a study of cytotoxic CD8 clonotypes in ibrutinib-treated CLL. Some clones are missing from TCRdb's copy, which holds only in-frame ones; the method was immunoSEQ multiplex PCR. This sample carries approximately 90,000 clones, around 77% of them seen once, and the ten largest clones take around 23%. Sequenced here: PBMCs, sampled after 24 months of ibrutinib treatment. All receptors derive from a human donor with chronic lymphocytic leukemia. Both conserved end residues are part of each CDR3. A D gene is named only where the DNA matches it firmly. Only part of the rows carry a size: once, few, many, or a class if the clone is expanded.

V gene: TRBV14; clone size: .; D gene: .; J gene: TRBJ2-6; CDR3 DNA: TGTGCCAGCAGCCAAGCCTCTGGGGCCAACGTCCTGACTTTC; CDR3 protein: CASSQASGANVLTF
V gene: TRBV5-1; clone size: .; D gene: .; J gene: TRBJ1-4; CDR3 DNA: TGCGCCAGCAGATTAGGGGTCAGTCGCGAAAAACTGTTTTTT; CDR3 protein: CASRLGVSREKLFF
V gene: TRBV6-4; clone size: .; D gene: TRBD1; J gene: TRBJ2-3; CDR3 DNA: TGTGCCAGCAGCGCGGACAGGGACACAGATACGCAGTATTTT; CDR3 protein: CASSADRDTDTQYF
V gene: TRBV7-2; clone size: .; D gene: .; J gene: TRBJ2-7; CDR3 DNA: TGTGCCAGCAGCTTAGCCGGCCTACAGGCCTTGCGGCAGTACTTC; CDR3 protein: CASSLAGLQALRQYF
V gene: TRBV18; clone size: .; D gene: TRBD2; J gene: TRBJ2-1; CDR3 DNA: TGTGCCAGCTCACTACGGGGGACTAGCGGGATCGGCAATGAGCAGTTCTTC; CDR3 protein: CASSLRGTSGIGNEQFF
V gene: TRBV27; clone size: .; D gene: .; J gene: TRBJ2-3; CDR3 DNA: TGTGCCAGCAGTTTATACTTCGTGGTGGTACAGGGCACACAAGATACGCAGTATTTT; CDR3 protein: CASSLYFVVVQGTQDTQYF
V gene: TRBV6-1; clone size: .; D gene: .; J gene: TRBJ2-7; CDR3 DNA: TGTGCCAGCAGTGAGGACCACGAGCAGTACTTC; CDR3 protein: CASSEDHEQYF
V gene: TRBV18; clone size: .; D gene: .; J gene: TRBJ1-1; CDR3 DNA: TGTGCCAGCTCACGCGACACTGAAGCTTTCTTT; CDR3 protein: CASSRDTEAFF
V gene: TRBV27; clone size: few; D gene: TRBD1; J gene: TRBJ2-7; CDR3 DNA: TGTGCCAGCAGGCGCCCGGGACAGGCCTCCTACGAGCAGTACTTC; CDR3 protein: CASRRPGQASYEQYF
V gene: TRBV27; clone size: .; D gene: TRBD1; J gene: TRBJ1-2; CDR3 DNA: TGTGCCAGCAGCTTAAAGACAGGGGGCTTTGGCTACACCTTC; CDR3 protein: CASSLKTGGFGYTF
V gene: TRBV11-2; clone size: .; D gene: .; J gene: TRBJ2-3; CDR3 DNA: TGTGCCAGCAGCCCCCAACGCACAGATACGCAGTATTTT; CDR3 protein: CASSPQRTDTQYF